The rows below give T cell receptor beta chains drawn from one sample of a study of blood T cell repertoires in COVID-19. Assay used: immunoSEQ multiplex PCR; TCRdb lists only in-frame clones, some missing. The sample yields roughly 150,000 clones, 85% to 90% seen once. Material for sequencing was peripheral blood. The receptors originated from a woman older than 75 with COVID-19, enrolled during active disease. Each CDR3 is given with its conserved first and last residue. The order of the fields is D gene, clone size, CDR3 length, V gene, J gene, CDR3 DNA, CDR3 protein. D genes are given only for firm matches. Rows give clone size only sometimes, using once, few, many, or a class for an expanded clone.

d_call: TRBD2; clone_size: -; cdr3_length: 17; v_call: TRBV4-3; j_call: TRBJ2-1; cdr3_nt: TGCGCCAGCAGCCAAGGGAAGTGGGGGGGAGACTTGGATGAGCAGTTCTTC; cdr3_aa: CASSQGKWGGDLDEQFF
d_call: -; clone_size: -; cdr3_length: 13; v_call: TRBV28; j_call: TRBJ2-7; cdr3_nt: TGTGCCAGCAGTGGTCCGACTCTCTACGAGCAGTACTTC; cdr3_aa: CASSGPTLYEQYF
d_call: TRBD2; clone_size: -; cdr3_length: 14; v_call: TRBV6-2/TRBV6-3; j_call: TRBJ2-7; cdr3_nt: TGTGCCAGCAGCCTTAGCGGGATCAATTACGAGCAGTACTTC; cdr3_aa: CASSLSGINYEQYF
d_call: -; clone_size: once; cdr3_length: 15; v_call: TRBV5-1; j_call: TRBJ2-7; cdr3_nt: TGCGCCAGCAGTCCGGGACACAGAAGCTCCTACGAGCAGTACTTC; cdr3_aa: CASSPGHRSSYEQYF
d_call: -; clone_size: -; cdr3_length: 12; v_call: TRBV12-3/TRBV12-4; j_call: TRBJ2-7; cdr3_nt: TGTGCCAGCAGTGTTAGCGGATACGAGCAGTACTTC; cdr3_aa: CASSVSGYEQYF
d_call: TRBD1; clone_size: -; cdr3_length: 15; v_call: TRBV28; j_call: TRBJ2-2; cdr3_nt: TGTGCCAGCAGCCCTGAGGACAGGCCCACCGGGGAGCTGTTTTTT; cdr3_aa: CASSPEDRPTGELFF
d_call: -; clone_size: -; cdr3_length: 12; v_call: TRBV3-1/TRBV3-2; j_call: TRBJ1-2; cdr3_nt: TGTGCCAGCAGCCCGGCTAACTATGGCTACACCTTC; cdr3_aa: CASSPANYGYTF
d_call: -; clone_size: -; cdr3_length: 13; v_call: TRBV7-2; j_call: TRBJ2-7; cdr3_nt: TGTGCCAGCAGCTTAGCACAGGGCTACGAGCAGTACTTC; cdr3_aa: CASSLAQGYEQYF
d_call: TRBD2; clone_size: -; cdr3_length: 19; v_call: TRBV7-2; j_call: TRBJ2-1; cdr3_nt: TGTGCCAGCAGCTCTCGGCGGGGTAGCGGGAGGGCCTATCGGAATGAGCAGTTCTTC; cdr3_aa: CASSSRRGSGRAYRNEQFF
d_call: -; clone_size: -; cdr3_length: 13; v_call: TRBV28; j_call: TRBJ1-2; cdr3_nt: TGTGCCAGCAGAGAACAGGGAGACTATGGCTACACCTTC; cdr3_aa: CASREQGDYGYTF
d_call: -; clone_size: once; cdr3_length: 12; v_call: TRBV7-2; j_call: TRBJ1-1; cdr3_nt: TGTGCCAGCGGGGGCGCCAACACTGAAGCTTTCTTT; cdr3_aa: CASGGANTEAFF
d_call: -; clone_size: -; cdr3_length: 14; v_call: TRBV20-1; j_call: TRBJ1-3; cdr3_nt: TGCAGTGCTAGTTTCGGGACAACTGGAAACACCATATATTTT; cdr3_aa: CSASFGTTGNTIYF
d_call: -; clone_size: once; cdr3_length: 14; v_call: TRBV18; j_call: TRBJ2-2; cdr3_nt: TGTGCCAGCTCATCCAAATCGAACACCGGGGAGCTGTTTTTT; cdr3_aa: CASSSKSNTGELFF
d_call: TRBD1; clone_size: -; cdr3_length: 16; v_call: TRBV10-3; j_call: TRBJ1-2; cdr3_nt: TGTGCCATCAGTACCTCGACAGGGGGAGCTAACTATGGCTACACCTTC; cdr3_aa: CAISTSTGGANYGYTF
d_call: -; clone_size: -; cdr3_length: 13; v_call: TRBV24-1; j_call: TRBJ1-2; cdr3_nt: TGTGCCACCAGTGGGGGCCCCGGCTATGGCTACACCTTC; cdr3_aa: CATSGGPGYGYTF
d_call: TRBD2; clone_size: -; cdr3_length: 16; v_call: TRBV11-3; j_call: TRBJ2-1; cdr3_nt: TGTGCCAGCAGCATATCTATAGCGGGCCCTGTGAATGAGCAGTTCTTC; cdr3_aa: CASSISIAGPVNEQFF
d_call: -; clone_size: -; cdr3_length: 12; v_call: TRBV2; j_call: TRBJ1-1; cdr3_nt: TGTGCCAGCGCAAGGGGAGGCACTGAAGCTTTCTTT; cdr3_aa: CASARGGTEAFF
d_call: TRBD2; clone_size: -; cdr3_length: 15; v_call: TRBV7-7; j_call: TRBJ2-1; cdr3_nt: TGTGCTAGCAGCTCGGGACTAGCGGGAGGGTATGAGCAGTTCTTC; cdr3_aa: CASSSGLAGGYEQFF
d_call: TRBD1; clone_size: -; cdr3_length: 17; v_call: TRBV28; j_call: TRBJ2-7; cdr3_nt: TGTGCCAGCAGCCCCCCCGCTTGGATTGGACAGGGCTACGAGCAGTACTTC; cdr3_aa: CASSPPAWIGQGYEQYF
d_call: TRBD1; clone_size: -; cdr3_length: 15; v_call: TRBV28; j_call: TRBJ1-5; cdr3_nt: TGTGCCAGCAGCCGCCTCGGGACAGGGCCTCAGCCCCAGCATTTT; cdr3_aa: CASSRLGTGPQPQHF
d_call: -; clone_size: -; cdr3_length: 17; v_call: TRBV7-9; j_call: TRBJ1-3; cdr3_nt: TGTGCCAGCAGCTATGGTCCGACAGGTCTCTCTGGAAACACCATATATTTT; cdr3_aa: CASSYGPTGLSGNTIYF
d_call: -; clone_size: -; cdr3_length: 13; v_call: TRBV18; j_call: TRBJ1-4; cdr3_nt: TGTGCCAGCTCACCGGACTACAGGGAAAAACTGTTTTTT; cdr3_aa: CASSPDYREKLFF
d_call: TRBD1; clone_size: -; cdr3_length: 14; v_call: TRBV11-3; j_call: TRBJ1-2; cdr3_nt: TGTGCCAGCAGCTTAGAAACAGGGGGCTATGGCTACACCTTC; cdr3_aa: CASSLETGGYGYTF
d_call: -; clone_size: -; cdr3_length: 14; v_call: TRBV7-2; j_call: TRBJ2-2; cdr3_nt: TGTGCCAGCAGCTTATCCCAGGGTAGCGGGGAGCTGTTTTTT; cdr3_aa: CASSLSQGSGELFF
d_call: TRBD2; clone_size: -; cdr3_length: 18; v_call: TRBV6-2/TRBV6-3; j_call: TRBJ2-2; cdr3_nt: TGTGCCAGCAGTTACCCCAAGACTAGCGGGATTTACACCGGGGAGCTGTTTTTT; cdr3_aa: CASSYPKTSGIYTGELFF
d_call: TRBD1; clone_size: -; cdr3_length: 17; v_call: TRBV5-6; j_call: TRBJ1-2; cdr3_nt: TGTGCCAGCAGCTTGAGGACAGGTTTCCCCTTTAACTATGGCTACACCTTC; cdr3_aa: CASSLRTGFPFNYGYTF
d_call: TRBD2; clone_size: -; cdr3_length: 16; v_call: TRBV20-1; j_call: TRBJ2-1; cdr3_nt: TGCAGTGCTAGTCGGACTAGCGCACAGGGTGCTAATGAGCAGTTCTTC; cdr3_aa: CSASRTSAQGANEQFF
d_call: TRBD1; clone_size: -; cdr3_length: 16; v_call: TRBV15; j_call: TRBJ2-1; cdr3_nt: TGTGCCACCAGCAGGAAGGTCGGACAGGGGGACAATGAGCAGTTCTTC; cdr3_aa: CATSRKVGQGDNEQFF
d_call: TRBD2; clone_size: -; cdr3_length: 17; v_call: TRBV4-2; j_call: TRBJ2-3; cdr3_nt: TGTGCCAGCAGCCAAGATTCCCTAGCGGGAGGAGGTGATACGCAGTATTTT; cdr3_aa: CASSQDSLAGGGDTQYF
d_call: TRBD1; clone_size: few; cdr3_length: 14; v_call: TRBV6-5; j_call: TRBJ1-5; cdr3_nt: TGTGCCAGCAGTCCGGACAGGAACAATCAGCCCCAGCATTTT; cdr3_aa: CASSPDRNNQPQHF
d_call: TRBD1; clone_size: -; cdr3_length: 13; v_call: TRBV19; j_call: TRBJ1-5; cdr3_nt: TGTGCCGGATGGGACAGGGGGAACCAGCCCCAGCATTTT; cdr3_aa: CAGWDRGNQPQHF
d_call: -; clone_size: -; cdr3_length: 18; v_call: TRBV9; j_call: TRBJ1-1; cdr3_nt: TGTGCCAGCAGCGTAGTTGGGGACTTCCTGGGTGGTGTCCCTGAAGCTTTCTTT; cdr3_aa: CASSVVGDFLGGVPEAFF
d_call: -; clone_size: -; cdr3_length: 14; v_call: TRBV3-1/TRBV3-2; j_call: TRBJ2-1; cdr3_nt: TGTGCCAGCAGCCAAGATCCTGGAGGCACTGAGCAGTTCTTC; cdr3_aa: CASSQDPGGTEQFF
d_call: TRBD1; clone_size: once; cdr3_length: 13; v_call: TRBV19; j_call: TRBJ1-5; cdr3_nt: TGTGCCAGTAGTAGGGACAGTGTTCAGCCCCAGCATTTT; cdr3_aa: CASSRDSVQPQHF
d_call: -; clone_size: many; cdr3_length: 14; v_call: TRBV2; j_call: TRBJ1-2; cdr3_nt: TGTGCCAGCAGTAAGGGAGCGGAGCAGAGAGGCTACACCTTC; cdr3_aa: CASSKGAEQRGYTF
d_call: -; clone_size: -; cdr3_length: 15; v_call: TRBV6-2/TRBV6-3; j_call: TRBJ2-7; cdr3_nt: TGTGCCAGCAGTTACCTTGTAAGCAACCCCTACGAGCAGTACTTC; cdr3_aa: CASSYLVSNPYEQYF
d_call: TRBD1; clone_size: -; cdr3_length: 16; v_call: TRBV5-4; j_call: TRBJ1-6; cdr3_nt: TGTGCCAGCAGCTTGGTTCCAGGGGGAAATAATTCACCCCTCCACTTT; cdr3_aa: CASSLVPGGNNSPLHF
d_call: -; clone_size: -; cdr3_length: 14; v_call: TRBV7-2; j_call: TRBJ1-1; cdr3_nt: TGTGCCAGCAGCTTAGTGCAGGCAAGCCGGGGGGCTTTCTTT; cdr3_aa: CASSLVQASRGAFF
d_call: -; clone_size: -; cdr3_length: 13; v_call: TRBV10-3; j_call: TRBJ1-6; cdr3_nt: TGTGCCATCAAGGACAGCCATAATTCACCCCTCCACTTT; cdr3_aa: CAIKDSHNSPLHF
d_call: TRBD1; clone_size: -; cdr3_length: 15; v_call: TRBV6-5; j_call: TRBJ1-3; cdr3_nt: TGTGCCAGCAGTAGACAGGGGGCCTTGGGGGACACCATATATTTT; cdr3_aa: CASSRQGALGDTIYF
d_call: -; clone_size: -; cdr3_length: 16; v_call: TRBV5-6; j_call: TRBJ2-3; cdr3_nt: TGTGCCAGCAGCACCAGCGGAGTAGCCGTAACAGATACGCAGTATTTT; cdr3_aa: CASSTSGVAVTDTQYF
d_call: TRBD1; clone_size: -; cdr3_length: 16; v_call: TRBV6-2/TRBV6-3; j_call: TRBJ1-4; cdr3_nt: TGTGCCAGCAGTTACGGGACAGGGGGAGGCGGAGAAAAACTGTTTTTT; cdr3_aa: CASSYGTGGGGEKLFF
d_call: -; clone_size: -; cdr3_length: 15; v_call: TRBV19; j_call: TRBJ2-3; cdr3_nt: TGTGCCAGTAGTATTTGGCAGGGCAGCACAGATACGCAGTATTTT; cdr3_aa: CASSIWQGSTDTQYF
d_call: -; clone_size: -; cdr3_length: 17; v_call: TRBV4-1; j_call: TRBJ1-6; cdr3_nt: TGCGCCAGCAGCCAAGTCTTCCCGAGCTCCTATAATTCACCCCTCCACTTT; cdr3_aa: CASSQVFPSSYNSPLHF
d_call: TRBD2; clone_size: -; cdr3_length: 15; v_call: TRBV7-2; j_call: TRBJ2-5; cdr3_nt: TGTGCCAGCAGTTTAGCGGGAGGGCCGGGGGAGACCCAGTACTTC; cdr3_aa: CASSLAGGPGETQYF
d_call: -; clone_size: once; cdr3_length: 14; v_call: TRBV2; j_call: TRBJ1-1; cdr3_nt: TGTGCCATACTAAGAGGGCGGCTTGGCGTGGAAGCTTTCTTT; cdr3_aa: CAILRGRLGVEAFF
d_call: -; clone_size: -; cdr3_length: 14; v_call: TRBV6-1; j_call: TRBJ2-3; cdr3_nt: TGTGCCAGCAGTGAACAGGGACTCACAGATACGCAGTATTTT; cdr3_aa: CASSEQGLTDTQYF
d_call: TRBD2; clone_size: -; cdr3_length: 13; v_call: TRBV25-1; j_call: TRBJ2-7; cdr3_nt: TGTGCCAGCAGTGAACCGGGGGGATACGAGCAGTACTTC; cdr3_aa: CASSEPGGYEQYF
d_call: -; clone_size: once; cdr3_length: 14; v_call: TRBV27; j_call: TRBJ1-1; cdr3_nt: TGTGCCAGCAGTTTCCGTTCGGTTGGCACTGAAGCTTTCTTT; cdr3_aa: CASSFRSVGTEAFF
d_call: TRBD1; clone_size: -; cdr3_length: 15; v_call: TRBV7-6; j_call: TRBJ1-3; cdr3_nt: TGTGCCAGCAGCCGGACAGGGACAAGTGGAAACACCATATATTTT; cdr3_aa: CASSRTGTSGNTIYF
d_call: TRBD2; clone_size: -; cdr3_length: 14; v_call: TRBV15; j_call: TRBJ2-1; cdr3_nt: TGTGCCACCAGCAGATGGGGGACTACCAATGAGCAGTTCTTC; cdr3_aa: CATSRWGTTNEQFF
d_call: -; clone_size: once; cdr3_length: 14; v_call: TRBV10-3; j_call: TRBJ2-7; cdr3_nt: TGTGCCATCAGTGGACAGGCCGAGTTCGGCGAGCAGTACTTC; cdr3_aa: CAISGQAEFGEQYF
d_call: -; clone_size: -; cdr3_length: 15; v_call: TRBV4-2; j_call: TRBJ1-5; cdr3_nt: TGTGCCAGCAGCCAAGTAGAGAATAGCAATCAGCCCCAGCATTTT; cdr3_aa: CASSQVENSNQPQHF
d_call: -; clone_size: -; cdr3_length: 15; v_call: TRBV27; j_call: TRBJ2-2; cdr3_nt: TGTGCCAGCAGTTTTTCAGGGGGGCGCGATGGGGAGCTGTTTTTT; cdr3_aa: CASSFSGGRDGELFF
d_call: -; clone_size: -; cdr3_length: 15; v_call: TRBV18; j_call: TRBJ2-1; cdr3_nt: TGTGCCAGCTCACCTCTTCGGGAGAATCACAATGAGCAGTTCTTC; cdr3_aa: CASSPLRENHNEQFF